This T cell receptor (beta chain) originates from a study of T-cell reconstitution after alpha-beta-depleted transplantation in children. General observations from the study: Several hundred graft clones that had expanded were reportedly the source of alpha-beta T cells about two months after transplant. Some patients' high day-60 TCRbeta diversity was traced to surviving recipient T cells and thymic progenitors. At one year after transplant, newly produced T cells mostly accounted for T-cell counts and diversity.

A TCRbeta library incorporating unique molecular identifiers was prepared. TCRdb reprocessed the PCR reads via MiXCR and lists one record per CDR3 protein. The table has about 580,000 distinct CDR3 sequences, roughly 23% seen once. Germline values: CDR1 SGHTA, CDR2 FQGNSA. The CDR3 runs 14 residues. The V end lost 2 bases, the J end lost 5 bases, and 12 bases lay between the germline ends. Ten or more counts support this clonotype. Its antigen is undetermined. This material consisted of PBMCs, mostly from graft donor cells, taken 360 days after TCRalphabeta/CD19-depleted stem cell transplant. This receptor was taken from a boy in the first two years of life who had a stem cell transplant for acute myeloid leukemia, so the T cells may come from the graft donor. The rearrangement joins TRBV7-2 to TRBJ2-5; D might be TRBD2 (6 bases). CDR3 DNA sequence: TGTGCCAGCAGCTTACTGGGGGGAAGGGAGACCCAGTACTTC. This gives the protein CASSLLGGRETQYF.